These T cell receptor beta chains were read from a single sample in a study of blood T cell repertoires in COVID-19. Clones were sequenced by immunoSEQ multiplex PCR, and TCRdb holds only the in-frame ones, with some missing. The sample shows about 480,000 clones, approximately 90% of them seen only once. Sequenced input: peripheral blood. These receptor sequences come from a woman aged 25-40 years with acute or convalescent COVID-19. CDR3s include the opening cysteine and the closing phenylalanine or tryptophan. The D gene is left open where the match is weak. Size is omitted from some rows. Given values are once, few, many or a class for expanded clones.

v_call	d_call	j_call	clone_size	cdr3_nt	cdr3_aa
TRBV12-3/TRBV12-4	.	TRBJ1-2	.	TGTGCCAGCAGTTTCTCCAATAGGGAGGGCTACACCTTC	CASSFSNREGYTF
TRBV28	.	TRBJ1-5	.	TGTGCCAGCAGTTCCCAGACCACAGGGCTGTATAGCAATCAGCCCCAGCATTTT	CASSSQTTGLYSNQPQHF
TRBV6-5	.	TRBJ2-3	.	TGTGCCAGCAAGAGACAGAGCACAGATACGCAGTATTTT	CASKRQSTDTQYF
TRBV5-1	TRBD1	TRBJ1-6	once	TGCGCCAGCAGCTTGGTTTTACAGGGGTCCTATAATTCACCCCTCCACTTT	CASSLVLQGSYNSPLHF
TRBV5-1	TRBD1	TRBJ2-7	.	TGCGCCAGCAGATGGGACAGAACCTACGAGCAGTACTTC	CASRWDRTYEQYF
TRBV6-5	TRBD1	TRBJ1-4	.	TGTGCCAGCAGTTACGAGGGACAGGGTGAAAAACTGTTTTTT	CASSYEGQGEKLFF
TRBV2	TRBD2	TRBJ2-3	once	TGTGCCGGGTTAGCGGGGGGAGCTGCGGATACGCAGTATTTT	CAGLAGGAADTQYF
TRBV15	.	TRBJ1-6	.	TGTGCCACCAGCAGAGGTTATCCACCCCTCCACTTT	CATSRGYPPLHF
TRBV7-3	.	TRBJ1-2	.	TGTGCCAGCAGCTTAGACACAAGAGGGAATGGCTACACCTTC	CASSLDTRGNGYTF
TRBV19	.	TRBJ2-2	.	TGTGCCAGCTCCCAAGTCAGCGCGAACACCGGGGAGCTGTTTTTT	CASSQVSANTGELFF
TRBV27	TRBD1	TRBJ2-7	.	TGTGCCAGCAGACCGACAGGGTCCTACGAGCAGTACTTC	CASRPTGSYEQYF
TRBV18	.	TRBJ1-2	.	TGTGCCAGCTCACCTGGGACAATCTATGGCTACACCTTC	CASSPGTIYGYTF
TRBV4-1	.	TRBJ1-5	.	TGCGCCAGCAGCCCAAATTCGGGTAATCAGCCCCAGCATTTT	CASSPNSGNQPQHF
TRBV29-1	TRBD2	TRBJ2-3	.	TGCAGCGCCGGGGAGACTAGCGGGGGAAGAGATACGCAGTATTTT	CSAGETSGGRDTQYF
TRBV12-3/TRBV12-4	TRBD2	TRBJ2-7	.	TGTGCCAGCAGGATAGCGGGGGTGGGTGAGCAGTACTTC	CASRIAGVGEQYF
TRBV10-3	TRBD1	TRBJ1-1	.	TGTGCCATCAGCCTCACAGGGGACACTGAAGCTTTCTTT	CAISLTGDTEAFF
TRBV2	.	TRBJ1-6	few	TGTGCCAGCAGTGAAACAGAGCGGTATAATTCACCCCTCCACTTT	CASSETERYNSPLHF
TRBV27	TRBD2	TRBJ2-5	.	TGTGCCAGCAGTCTTATAGCGGGGAACATCCAAGAGACCCAGTACTTC	CASSLIAGNIQETQYF
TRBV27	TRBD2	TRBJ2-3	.	TGTGCCAGCAGTTTATCGGGACTAGCGGGGCTTAAATCTAGCACAGATACGCAGTATTTT	CASSLSGLAGLKSSTDTQYF
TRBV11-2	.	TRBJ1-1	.	TGTGCCAGCAGCCCAAGAGGGTTTGGCAGGATGACGCACACTGAAGCTTTCTTT	CASSPRGFGRMTHTEAFF
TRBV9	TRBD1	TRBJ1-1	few	TGTGCCAGCAGCGTAGCCGGGACAGGGTCGATCGGTGAAGCTTTCTTT	CASSVAGTGSIGEAFF
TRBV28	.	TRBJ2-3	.	TGTGCCAGCAGTTTATACGACAGCCCCGGGGATACGCAGTATTTT	CASSLYDSPGDTQYF
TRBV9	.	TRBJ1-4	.	TGTGCCAGCTCCGCGGGGGATAGGGGAACTAATGAAAAACTGTTTTTT	CASSAGDRGTNEKLFF
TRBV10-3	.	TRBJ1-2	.	TGTGCCATCAGCCTGGCGGGGGGGGACTATGGCTACACCTTC	CAISLAGGDYGYTF
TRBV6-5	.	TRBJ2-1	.	TGTGCCAGCAGTTTGTTGGGAGACTACAATGAGCAGTTCTTC	CASSLLGDYNEQFF
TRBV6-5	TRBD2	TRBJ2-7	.	TGTGCCAGCAGTTACCTGAGCGGGGAGGGCGAGCAGTACTTC	CASSYLSGEGEQYF
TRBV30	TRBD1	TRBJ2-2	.	TGTGCCTGGAGCGCGACAGGGGGCAGCGGGGAGCTGTTTTTT	CAWSATGGSGELFF
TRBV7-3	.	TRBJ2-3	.	TGTGCCAGCAGCTTAATGGGCCCCTCGGTGGCAGATACGCAGTATTTT	CASSLMGPSVADTQYF
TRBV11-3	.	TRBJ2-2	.	TGTGCCAGCAGCCCCGCGAGGACCGGGGAGCTGTTTTTT	CASSPARTGELFF
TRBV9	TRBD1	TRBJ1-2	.	TGTGCCAGCAGCGCCCGGGACAGGGGCTATGGCTACACCTTC	CASSARDRGYGYTF
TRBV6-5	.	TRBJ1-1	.	TGTGCCAGCAAAGCCGAGGGTGGCACTGAAGCTTTCTTT	CASKAEGGTEAFF
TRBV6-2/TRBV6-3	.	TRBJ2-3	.	TGTGCCAGCAGTTATACGACACCGGCAGATACGCAGTATTTT	CASSYTTPADTQYF
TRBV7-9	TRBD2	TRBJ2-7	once	TGTGCCAGCAGCTCCCTTGAGGGAGGGCGGGTCGTTTACGAGCAGTACTTC	CASSSLEGGRVVYEQYF
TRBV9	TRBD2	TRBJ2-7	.	TGTGCCAGCAGCCAAGCGGGGGTAAACTACGAGCAGTACTTC	CASSQAGVNYEQYF
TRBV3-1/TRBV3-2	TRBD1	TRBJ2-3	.	TGTGCCAGCAGCCACGGAGACAGGGGTCCGGATACGCAGTATTTT	CASSHGDRGPDTQYF
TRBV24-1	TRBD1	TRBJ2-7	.	TGTGCCACCAGTGATACGGGACAGGGTTCCTACGAGCAGTACTTC	CATSDTGQGSYEQYF
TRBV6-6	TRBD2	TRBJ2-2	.	TGTGCCAGCAGCAACGGGGGGGCCGGGGAGCTGTTTTTT	CASSNGGAGELFF
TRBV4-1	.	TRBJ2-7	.	TGCGCCAGCAGCCCCCGGGACAACCTCTACGAGCAGTACTTC	CASSPRDNLYEQYF
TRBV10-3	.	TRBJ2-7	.	TGTGCCATCAGTGAGTCCGGCAGGGACTACGAGCAGTACTTC	CAISESGRDYEQYF